This T cell receptor beta chain stems from a study of blood T cell repertoires in COVID-19. Study background: The samples span acute and convalescent COVID-19 from the United States, Italy and Spain.

In the original analysis: Reference gene primer amplification in the assay estimated nucleated cell counts. Assay: immunoSEQ multiplex PCR; the TCRdb copy retains only in-frame clones and omits some. D and trimming come from the DNA, and the V and J calls and clone size come from that table. There are over 12,000 clones in the sample; 80% to 90% occur only once, and 5% to 6.5% lies in the top ten. Sequencing was done on a sample of peripheral blood. This clonotype originated in a human donor in a cohort sampled during active COVID-19.

DNA for the CDR3: TGTGCCAGCAGTCCAACCGCTAGCCGCTTCCCCTACGAGCAGTACTTC. Protein: CASSPTASRFPYEQYF. V usage is TRBV28 and J usage is TRBJ2-7; weak D call: TRBD2 (5 bases). The CDR3 spans 16 residues. Trimming cost V 5 bases and J 2 bases, with 19 bases left between them. Looked up from germline, CDR1 is MDHEN and CDR2 is SYDVKM.